The 3 T cell receptor beta chains listed next were all sequenced from one sample in a study of vaccination and CD4 T cells after COVID-19. The Oncomine TCR Beta short-read assay sequenced DNA from cultured CD4+ T cells. Each CDR3 protein is one row after TCRdb ran MiXCR on the PCR reads. This sample has some 11,000 distinct CDR3 sequences, with 25% to 35% found just once. These TCRs' antigens remain unknown. Treatment meaning: approximately 9-day PBMC culture with coronavirus spike peptide pools or control peptides (ViraFEST assay). The sample here was CD4+ T cells from blood, cultured in vitro, taken after SARS-CoV-2 vaccination. These receptors were collected from a human donor who had recovered from COVID-19.

This clonotype was detected once. The chain couples TRBV4-1 to TRBJ2-5; tentatively, D is TRBD1 or TRBD2 (6 bases each). Germline CDR1 reads MGHRA; CDR2 reads YSYEKL. The CDR3 spans 16 residues. V was cut by 4 bases and J by 1 base, with 16 bases left in between. In nucleotides, the CDR3 is TGCGCCAGCAGCCGCGTGAACCGGGGGCTCCAAGAGACCCAGTACTTC. Protein: CASSRVNRGLQETQYF.

This clonotype was observed a few times. This chain joins TRBV11-3 and TRBJ1-5, with 7 bases aligning to TRBD1. V shed 5 bases, J shed 1 base, and the junction held 2 bases outside the gene matches. This CDR3 is 14 amino acids long. Germline loops: CDR1 SGHNT, CDR2 YENEEA. The CDR3 coding sequence is TGTGCCAGCAGCGCGGGACAGAGCAATCAGCCCCAGCATTTT. It specifies CASSAGQSNQPQHF.

In regard to this clonotype: At one boundary the junction diverges from the germline segment, which might be a read error. The chain uses TRBV20-1 and TRBJ2-6; 9 bases fit TRBD2. The CDR3 is made up of 15 amino acids. CDR1 and CDR2 from the germline V gene are DFQATT and SNEGSKA (reference sequence). The CDR3 DNA sequence: TGCAGTGTTCGCGGGAGGGGCTCTGAGGCCAACGTCCTGACTTTC. Translated, it gives CSVRGRGSEANVLTF.